The 19 T cell receptor beta chains presented below share a single source sample, sequenced in a study of CD8 T cells in ankylosing spondylitis. Via MiXCR, TCRdb re-called the 5' RACE reads, giving one row per CDR3 protein. Of 50,000 to 70,000 distinct CDR3 sequences in the sample, 6% to 8% are singletons; the top ten hold 5%. The specimen was synovial fluid, either unsorted or a sorted T cell fraction (not recorded which). The receptors were gathered from a male donor with ankylosing spondylitis.

This clonotype showed up many times. The chain uses TRBV6-1 and TRBJ2-7; TRBD1 matches 8 bases. V trimming: 6 bases; J trimming: 3 bases; junction bases outside the gene matches: 10. From germline, CDR1 is MNHNS and CDR2 SASEGT. This CDR3 has 15 residues. CDR3 DNA: TGTGCCAGCAGCCCATACGGGACAGGCGACTACGAGCAGTACTTC. This sequence encodes CASSPYGTGDYEQYF.

On this clonotype itself: This may stem from a read error, because a much larger clone lies one nucleotide away. This rearrangement joins TRBV3-1 to TRBJ2-7, with TRBD2 matching 9 bases. This CDR3 has 15 amino acids. J was trimmed by 1 base and V by 2 bases; bases with no gene match: 3. CDR1 and CDR2 from the germline V gene are LGHDT and YNNKEL (reference sequence). CDR3 amino acids: CASSQKTSGSYEQYF. CDR3 DNA sequence: TGTGCCAGCAGCCAAAAGACTAGCGGTTCCTACGAGCAGTACTTC.

This clonotype was recorded a few times. The CDR3 sequence is CASRVTGARGKNIQYF. CDR3 bases: TGTGCCAGCAGGGTTACAGGGGCTCGGGGCAAAAACATTCAGTACTTC. J is TRBJ2-4 and V is TRBV12-3 or TRBV12-4; TRBD1 agrees at 7 bases. V lost 6 bases and J lost 3; bases outside the gene matches: 11. The CDR3 is made up of 16 amino acids.

This clonotype appeared many times. The genes are TRBV7-2 and TRBJ2-5; D is unresolved. The CDR3 covers 12 residues. Trimming took 4 bases from V and 7 from J, leaving 10 bases between them. Germline-derived CDR1 and CDR2 are SGHTA and FQGNSA. The CDR3 DNA reads TGTGCCAGCAGCTCCCTAACGTGGACCCAGTACTTC. Encoded protein: CASSSLTWTQYF.

The V gene is TRBV30, the J gene TRBJ1-4, with D maybe TRBD1 (5 bases). The CDR3 covers 13 residues. V lost 7 bases, J lost 5 bases, and 14 bases lay in between. Germline CDR1 and CDR2: GTSNPN and SVGIG (reference sequence). For the CDR3, the DNA is TGTGCCTTACTGCGGGGCCCGAATGAAAAACTGTTTTTT. Amino acids: CALLRGPNEKLFF. The variable domain in full, completed from reference TRBV30 and TRBJ1-4, reads SQTIHQWPATLVQPVGSPLSLECTVEGTSNPNLYWYRQAAGRGLQLLFYSVGIGQISSEVPQNLSASRPQDRQFILSSKKLLLSDSGFYLCALLRGPNEKLFFGSGTQLSVL.

The chain combines TRBV30 with TRBJ2-2; D uncertain. The CDR3 loop spans 13 amino acids. V was clipped by 4 bases and J by 5 bases, with 11 bases between them. The germline gives CDR1 GTSNPN, CDR2 SVGIG (reference sequence). CDR3 sequence: CAWKPGSTGELFF. The DNA for the CDR3 is TGTGCCTGGAAACCCGGGTCGACCGGGGAGCTGTTTTTT.

V gene TRBV5-6 combines with J gene TRBJ1-4, with a weak D call TRBD1 (6 bases). This CDR3 contains 15 residues. CDR1 is SGHDT and CDR2 is YYEEEE in the germline V gene. V gave up 2 bases and J gave up 4 bases, with 12 bases separating them. CDR3 bases: TGTGCCAGCAGCTTAACGGGGACACGTAATGAAAAACTGTTTTTT. Translated: CASSLTGTRNEKLFF. Full variable domain (outside the CDR3, taken from reference TRBV5-6 and TRBJ1-4): DAGVTQSPTHLIKTRGQQVTLRCSPKSGHDTVSWYQQALGQGPQFIFQYYEEEERQRGNFPDRFSGHQFPNYSSELNVNALLLGDSALYLCASSLTGTRNEKLFFGSGTQLSVL.

Worth noting for this clonotype: Being one base from a much bigger clone, this may be a read error. The chain carries TRBV28 and TRBJ2-1; no firm D call. This CDR3 has 15 amino acids. The V end was cut by 2 bases, the J end by 9 bases, with 17 bases between. Per germline, CDR1 MDHEN and CDR2 SYDVKM. CDR3 amino acids: CASSLIAPQASEQFF. The CDR3, as DNA: TGTGCCAGCAGTTTAATCGCTCCCCAAGCCAGTGAGCAGTTCTTC.

This clonotype has a count of ten or more. J is TRBJ2-5 and V is TRBV5-1; D might be TRBD1 or TRBD2, each matching 5 bases. CDR1 is SGHRS and CDR2 is YFSETQ in the germline V gene. This CDR3 has 16 residues. Trimming pared 0 bases from V and 2 bases from J, leaving 14 bases between. The CDR3 spells CASSLVGTDLQETQYF. Written as DNA, the CDR3 is TGCGCCAGCAGCTTGGTTGGGACGGATCTTCAAGAGACCCAGTACTTC. Full variable domain (remainder filled in from reference TRBV5-1 and TRBJ2-5): KAGVTQTPRYLIKTRGQQVTLSCSPISGHRSVSWYQQTPGQGLQFLFEYFSETQRNKGNFPGRFSGRQFSNSRSEMNVSTLELGDSALYLCASSLVGTDLQETQYFGPGTRLLVL.

This clonotype was seen ten or more times. This chain links TRBV27 with TRBJ2-5; D gene unclear. The V end was cut by 6 bases, the J end by 5 bases, with 13 bases between. Germline values: CDR1 MNHEY, CDR2 SMNVEV (reference sequence). This CDR3 is built from 13 residues. This CDR3 is CASSETVSETQYF. In DNA, the CDR3 is TGTGCCAGCAGCGAAACTGTAAGCGAGACCCAGTACTTC.

This clonotype has just a few counts. V usage is TRBV5-6 and J usage is TRBJ2-3, with TRBD1 matching 8 bases. This CDR3 is 14 amino acids long. CDR1 SGHDT and CDR2 YYEEEE come from the germline V gene. Unmatched junction bases numbered 4, after V lost 4 bases and J lost 3 bases. The DNA for the CDR3 is TGTGCCAGCAGCCAGGGACAGGTAACAGATACGCAGTATTTT. Protein: CASSQGQVTDTQYF.

This rearrangement joins TRBV28 to TRBJ1-3; D is unresolved. CDR1 MDHEN and CDR2 SYDVKM come from the germline V gene. Trimming cost V 5 bases and J 2 bases, with 4 bases left between them. This CDR3 is built from 12 residues. DNA of the CDR3: TGTGCCAGCAGTCCCGCTGGAAACACCATATATTTT. As protein: CASSPAGNTIYF.

The rearrangement links TRBV12-3 or TRBV12-4 to TRBJ1-5, with 9 bases identical to TRBD1. The junction had 8 bases not matched to a gene; V was cut back by 5 bases and J by 0 bases. The CDR3 extends over 17 amino acids. The CDR3 here is CASSPPGQGYSNQPQHF. The CDR3 region has the DNA TGTGCCAGCAGTCCGCCGGGACAGGGTTATAGCAATCAGCCCCAGCATTTT.

The chain links TRBV2 to TRBJ1-2, with 7 positions matching TRBD1. The CDR3 is made up of 15 amino acids. The trim removed 6 bases at V and 2 bases at J, leaving 9 bases unmatched. Looked up from germline, CDR1 is SNHLY and CDR2 is FYNNEI. CDR3 in amino acids: CASRESGTANYGYTF. As DNA, the CDR3 is TGTGCCAGCAGAGAAAGCGGGACAGCCAACTATGGCTACACCTTC.

This clonotype was found many times. V usage is TRBV7-2 and J usage is TRBJ2-7; no firm D call. CDR1 and CDR2 from the germline V gene are SGHTA and FQGNSA. The CDR3 runs 14 residues. V lost 1 base to trimming and J lost 3 bases, with 10 bases between them. Here the CDR3 reads CASSLVWEGYEQYF. The CDR3 DNA reads TGTGCCAGCAGCTTAGTATGGGAAGGCTACGAGCAGTACTTC.

Many counts were recorded for this clonotype. This chain uses TRBV7-2 with TRBJ2-1, with 10 bases matching TRBD2. Germline V CDR1 and CDR2: SGHTA, FQGNSA. The CDR3 has 16 amino acids. V shed 1 base, J shed 3 bases, and the junction held 3 bases outside the gene matches. The CDR3 loop reads CASSLGTSGFYNEQFF. The DNA for the CDR3 is TGTGCCAGCAGCTTAGGGACTAGCGGATTCTACAATGAGCAGTTCTTC.

The CDR3 reads CASSFGTSTYEQYF. In DNA form, the CDR3 reads TGTGCCAGCAGCTTCGGAACCTCCACCTACGAGCAGTACTTC. The J gene is TRBJ2-7, the V gene TRBV11-2; D is ambiguous. This CDR3 has 14 residues. V lost 3 bases and J lost 2, with 11 bases in between. Germline CDR1 SGHAT, CDR2 FQNNGV.

This clonotype appeared a few times. The rearrangement links TRBV11-2 to TRBJ1-3, with no clear D. CDR1 SGHAT and CDR2 FQNNGV come from the germline V gene. This CDR3 is 13 amino acids long. Trimming stripped 0 bases from V and 1 base from J, with 1 base between. The CDR3 sequence: CASSLESGNTIYF. For the CDR3, the DNA is TGTGCCAGCAGCTTAGAATCTGGAAACACCATATATTTT. The full variable domain, rest sourced from reference TRBV11-2 and TRBJ1-3, is EAGVAQSPRYKIIEKRQSVAFWCNPISGHATLYWYQQILGQGPKLLIQFQNNGVVDDSQLPKDRFSAERLKGVDSTLKIQPAKLEDSAVYLCASSLESGNTIYFGEGSWLTVV.

The chain is built from TRBV7-2 and TRBJ1-2; TRBD1 is a possible D gene (6 bases). The CDR3 sequence is 13 residues long. Per germline, CDR1 SGHTA and CDR2 FQGNSA. V was shortened by 3 bases and J by 5 bases, with 10 bases between the two germline ends. The CDR3 DNA reads TGTGCCAGCAGCTTTAGGGGGAGTTATGGCTACACCTTC. This gives the protein CASSFRGSYGYTF.